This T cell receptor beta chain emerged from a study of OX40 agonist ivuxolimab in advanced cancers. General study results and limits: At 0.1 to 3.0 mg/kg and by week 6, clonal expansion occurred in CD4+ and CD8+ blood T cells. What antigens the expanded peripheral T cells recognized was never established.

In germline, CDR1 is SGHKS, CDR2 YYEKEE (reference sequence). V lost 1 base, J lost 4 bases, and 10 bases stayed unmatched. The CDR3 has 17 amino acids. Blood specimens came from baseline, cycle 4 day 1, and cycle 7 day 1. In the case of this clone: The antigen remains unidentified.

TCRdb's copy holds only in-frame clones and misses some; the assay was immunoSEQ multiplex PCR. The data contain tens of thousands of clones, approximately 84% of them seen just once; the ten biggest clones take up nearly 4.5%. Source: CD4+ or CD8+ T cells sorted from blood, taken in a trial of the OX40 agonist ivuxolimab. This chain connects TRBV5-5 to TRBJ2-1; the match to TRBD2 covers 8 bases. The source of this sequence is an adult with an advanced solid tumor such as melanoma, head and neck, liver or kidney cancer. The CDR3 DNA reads TGTGCCAGCAGCTTGATTTCGCGGGGGGCCTATTACAATGAGCAGTTCTTC. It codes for CASSLISRGAYYNEQFF. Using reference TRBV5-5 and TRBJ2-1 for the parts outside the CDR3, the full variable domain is DAGVTQSPTHLIKTRGQQVTLRCSPISGHKSVSWYQQVLGQGPQFIFQYYEKEERGRGNFPDRFSARQFPNYSSELNVNALLLGDSALYLCASSLISRGAYYNEQFFGPGTRLTVL.